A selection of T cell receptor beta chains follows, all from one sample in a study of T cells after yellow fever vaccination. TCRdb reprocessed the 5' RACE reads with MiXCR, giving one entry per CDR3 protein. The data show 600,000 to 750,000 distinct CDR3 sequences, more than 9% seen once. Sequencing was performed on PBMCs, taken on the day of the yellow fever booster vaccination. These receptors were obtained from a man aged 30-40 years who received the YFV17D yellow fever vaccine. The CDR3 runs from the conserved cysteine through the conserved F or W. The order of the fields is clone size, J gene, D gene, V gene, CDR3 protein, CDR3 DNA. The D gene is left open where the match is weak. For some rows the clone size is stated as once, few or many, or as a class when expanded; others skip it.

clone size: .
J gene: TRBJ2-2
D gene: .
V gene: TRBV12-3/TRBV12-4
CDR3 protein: CASTGTNTGELFF
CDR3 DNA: TGTGCCAGCACGGGGACGAACACCGGGGAGCTGTTTTTT

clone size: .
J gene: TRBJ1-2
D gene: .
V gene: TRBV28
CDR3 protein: CASSSLTVGRGDGYTF
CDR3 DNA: TGTGCCAGCAGTTCCCTTACGGTGGGGCGGGGTGATGGCTACACCTTC

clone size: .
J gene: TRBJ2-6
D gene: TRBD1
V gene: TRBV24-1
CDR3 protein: CATSGTGDTGANVLTF
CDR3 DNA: TGTGCCACCTCCGGGACAGGGGATACTGGGGCCAACGTCCTGACTTTC

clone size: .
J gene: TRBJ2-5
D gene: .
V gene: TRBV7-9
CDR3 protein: CASSAVMGETQYF
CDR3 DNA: TGTGCCAGCAGCGCGGTCATGGGCGAGACCCAGTACTTC

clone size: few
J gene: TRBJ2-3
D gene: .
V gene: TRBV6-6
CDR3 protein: CASTWGDTQYF
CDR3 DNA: TGTGCCAGCACCTGGGGAGATACGCAGTATTTT

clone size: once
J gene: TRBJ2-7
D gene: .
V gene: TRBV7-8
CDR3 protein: CASSLEAGPLSYEQYF
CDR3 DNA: TGTGCCAGCAGCTTAGAGGCGGGACCTCTCTCCTACGAGCAGTACTTC

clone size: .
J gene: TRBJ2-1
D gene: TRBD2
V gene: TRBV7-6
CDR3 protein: CASSYGTTSSYNEQFF
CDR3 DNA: TGTGCCAGCAGCTACGGGACTACTAGCTCCTACAATGAGCAGTTCTTC

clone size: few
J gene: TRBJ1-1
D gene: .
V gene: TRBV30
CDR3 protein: CAWRDGLNTEAFF
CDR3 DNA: TGTGCCTGGAGGGACGGCTTGAACACTGAAGCTTTCTTT

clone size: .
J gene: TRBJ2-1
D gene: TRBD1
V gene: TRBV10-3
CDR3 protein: CAISDPTGSSSYNEQFF
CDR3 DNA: TGTGCCATCAGTGACCCGACAGGGTCCAGCTCCTACAATGAGCAGTTCTTC

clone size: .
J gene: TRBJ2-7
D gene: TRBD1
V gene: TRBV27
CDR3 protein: CASSLSGQGPYEQYF
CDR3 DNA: TGTGCCAGCAGTTTATCTGGACAGGGGCCCTACGAGCAGTACTTC

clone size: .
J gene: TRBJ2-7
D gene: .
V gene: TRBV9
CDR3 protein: CASSKRDGYEQYF
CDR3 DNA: TGTGCCAGCAGCAAAAGGGATGGCTACGAGCAGTACTTC

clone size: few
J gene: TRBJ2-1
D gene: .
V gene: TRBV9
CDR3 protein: CASSVTVRAGNEQFF
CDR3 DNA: TGTGCCAGCAGCGTTACAGTTAGGGCGGGGAATGAGCAGTTCTTC

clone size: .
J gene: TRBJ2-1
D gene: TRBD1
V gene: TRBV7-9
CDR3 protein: CASSEPQGAGEQFF
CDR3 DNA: TGTGCCAGCAGCGAACCCCAGGGGGCCGGTGAGCAGTTCTTC

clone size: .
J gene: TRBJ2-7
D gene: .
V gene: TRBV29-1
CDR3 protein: CSVAAGYEQYF
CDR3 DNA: TGCAGCGTTGCAGCGGGCTACGAGCAGTACTTC

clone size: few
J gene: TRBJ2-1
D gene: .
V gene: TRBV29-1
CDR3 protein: CSVEGVVRYYNEQFF
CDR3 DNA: TGCAGCGTTGAGGGGGTAGTCCGTTACTACAATGAGCAGTTCTTC

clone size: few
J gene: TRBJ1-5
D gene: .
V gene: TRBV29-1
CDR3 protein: CSVEDGWGQPQHF
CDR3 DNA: TGCAGCGTTGAAGATGGCTGGGGACAGCCCCAGCATTTT

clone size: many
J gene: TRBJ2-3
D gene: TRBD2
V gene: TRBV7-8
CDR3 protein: CASSFSGTGTDTQYF
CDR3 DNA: TGTGCCAGCAGCTTTAGCGGGACGGGGACAGATACGCAGTATTTT

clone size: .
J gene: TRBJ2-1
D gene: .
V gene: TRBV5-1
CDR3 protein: CASGDWSSYNEQFF
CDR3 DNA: TGCGCCAGCGGGGACTGGAGCTCCTACAATGAGCAGTTCTTC

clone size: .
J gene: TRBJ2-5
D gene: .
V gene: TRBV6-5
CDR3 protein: CASSYGHGPGETQYF
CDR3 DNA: TGTGCCAGCAGTTACGGGCATGGGCCGGGGGAGACCCAGTACTTC

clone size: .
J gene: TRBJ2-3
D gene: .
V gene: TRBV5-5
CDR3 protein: CASSLGWGSTDTQYF
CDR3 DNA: TGTGCCAGCAGCCTAGGATGGGGGAGCACAGATACGCAGTATTTT

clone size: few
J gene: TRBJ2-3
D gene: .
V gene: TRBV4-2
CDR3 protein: CASSHQPTEGWVTDTQYF
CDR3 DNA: TGTGCCAGCAGCCACCAGCCGACAGAGGGATGGGTCACAGATACGCAGTATTTT

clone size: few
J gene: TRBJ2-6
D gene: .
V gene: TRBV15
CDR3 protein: CATSSGQSGANVLTF
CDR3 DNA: TGTGCCACCAGTTCAGGCCAATCTGGGGCCAACGTCCTGACTTTC

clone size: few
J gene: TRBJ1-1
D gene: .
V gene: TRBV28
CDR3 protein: CASSLSHGTTEAFF
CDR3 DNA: TGTGCCAGCAGTTTATCTCACGGGACTACTGAAGCTTTCTTT

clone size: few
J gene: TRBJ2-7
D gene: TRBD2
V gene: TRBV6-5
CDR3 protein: CASSGLAGGRTYEQYF
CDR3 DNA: TGTGCCAGCTCGGGACTAGCGGGAGGACGAACCTACGAGCAGTACTTC

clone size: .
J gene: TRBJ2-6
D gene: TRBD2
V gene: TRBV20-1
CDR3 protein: CSAGLAAGLGGANVLTF
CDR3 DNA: TGCAGTGCTGGACTAGCGGCAGGCTTAGGCGGGGCCAACGTCCTGACTTTC

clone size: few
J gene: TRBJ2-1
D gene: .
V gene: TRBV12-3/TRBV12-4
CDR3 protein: CASSFRGAEKFF
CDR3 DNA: TGTGCCAGCAGTTTCAGAGGGGCAGAGAAGTTCTTC

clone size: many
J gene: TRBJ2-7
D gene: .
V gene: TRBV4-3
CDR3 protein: CASSQDVYSGKHYEQYF
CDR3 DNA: TGCGCCAGCAGCCAGGACGTCTATAGCGGTAAACACTACGAGCAGTACTTC